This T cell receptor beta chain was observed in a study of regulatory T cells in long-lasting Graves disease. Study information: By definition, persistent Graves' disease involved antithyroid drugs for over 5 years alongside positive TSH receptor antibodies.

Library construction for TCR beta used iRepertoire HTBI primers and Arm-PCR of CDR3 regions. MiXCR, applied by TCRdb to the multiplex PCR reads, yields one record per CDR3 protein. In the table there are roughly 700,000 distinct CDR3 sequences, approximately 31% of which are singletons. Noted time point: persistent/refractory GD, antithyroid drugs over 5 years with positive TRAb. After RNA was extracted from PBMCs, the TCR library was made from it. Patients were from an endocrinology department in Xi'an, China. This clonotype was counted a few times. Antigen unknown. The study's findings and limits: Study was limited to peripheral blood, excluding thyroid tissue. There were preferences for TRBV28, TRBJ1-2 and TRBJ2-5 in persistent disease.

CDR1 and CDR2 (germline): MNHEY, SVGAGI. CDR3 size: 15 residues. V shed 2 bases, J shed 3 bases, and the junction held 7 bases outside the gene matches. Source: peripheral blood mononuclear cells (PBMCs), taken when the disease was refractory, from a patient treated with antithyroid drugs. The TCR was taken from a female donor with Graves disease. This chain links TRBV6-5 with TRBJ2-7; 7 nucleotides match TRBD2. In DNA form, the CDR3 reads TGTGCCAGCAGTTACAGGCTAGCGGCGATCTACGAGCAGTACTTC. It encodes CASSYRLAAIYEQYF.